Shown below are 27 T cell receptor beta chains from a single sample sequenced in a study of beta chain features in type 1 diabetes. Expressed TCRB transcripts were sequenced, since all the RNA that had been isolated was reverse transcribed. This table comes from immunoSEQ multiplex PCR, and its TCRdb copy is limited to in-frame clones, with some not included. Found here are under 800,000 clones, about 16% of them singletons; the top ten hold approximately 0.093%. Material: naive CD4+ T cells from blood. Every receptor here comes from a man aged 18 to 29 in good health.

This clone was observed many times. The chain links TRBV7-9 to TRBJ1-5; TRBD1 might be the D (6 bases). CDR1 and CDR2 (germline): SEHNR, FQNEAQ (reference sequence). CDR3 size: 13 residues. The germline V and J ends were trimmed by 5 bases and 4 bases, with 9 bases remaining between them. The CDR3 sequence: CASSQGGNQPQHF. CDR3 coding DNA: TGTGCCAGCAGCCAAGGGGGAAATCAGCCCCAGCATTTT. Based on the CDR3 plus reference TRBV7-9 and TRBJ1-5, the full variable domain is DTGVSQNPRHKITKRGQNVTFRCDPISEHNRLYWYRQTLGQGPEFLTYFQNEAQLEKSRLLSDRFSAERPKGSFSTLEIQRTEQGDSAMYLCASSQGGNQPQHFGDGTRLSIL.

This clone was counted between two and nine times. V usage is TRBV7-3 and J usage is TRBJ1-1, with D perhaps matching TRBD1 (5 bases). Trimming removed 5 bases at V and 5 bases at J, with 18 bases between. The CDR3 has 15 residues. Germline V gene lookup returns CDR1 SGHTA and CDR2 FQGTGA. The CDR3 is CASSPREGLGTEAFF. The CDR3 DNA reads TGTGCCAGCAGCCCCAGGGAGGGGCTCGGTACTGAAGCTTTCTTT.

The V call is TRBV7-2, the J call TRBJ2-1; D uncertain. The CDR3 has 14 residues. Trimming left V 2 bases short and J 0 bases short, with 5 bases between. The germline CDR1 and CDR2 sequences are SGHTA and FQGNSA. CDR3 coding DNA: TGTGCCAGCAGCTTAAGGATCTCCTACAATGAGCAGTTCTTC. This translates into CASSLRISYNEQFF.

V and J are TRBV27 and TRBJ2-1, with D perhaps matching TRBD2 (6 bases). V was cut by 5 bases and J by 5 bases, with 16 bases left in between. This CDR3 region has 15 residues. Germline V gives CDR1 MNHEY, CDR2 SMNVEV (reference sequence). CDR3 bases: TGTGCCAGCAGTCCCTACCGCGGGGACCACAATGAGCAGTTCTTC. Amino acid sequence: CASSPYRGDHNEQFF.

J is TRBJ2-7 and V is TRBV9; 10 bases are a match to TRBD1. Looked up from germline, CDR1 is SGDLS and CDR2 is YYNGEE. V gave up 3 bases and J gave up 5 bases; unmatched junction bases: 8. The CDR3 spans 15 residues. The CDR3 DNA sequence: TGTGCCAGCAGCGCCGCCGGGACAGGGGTACACGAGCAGTACTTC. Translating it yields CASSAAGTGVHEQYF.

The chain carries TRBV28 and TRBJ1-2; TRBD1 agrees at 8 bases. J gave up 5 bases and V 7 bases, and 6 bases lay outside the gene matches. Germline CDR1 reads MDHEN; CDR2 reads SYDVKM. The CDR3 is made up of 13 amino acids. CDR3 nucleotides: TGTGCCAGCACCTCGGGACAGGTATATGGCTACACCTTC. Amino acids: CASTSGQVYGYTF.

The genes are TRBV27 and TRBJ1-1, with D unresolved. Trimming stripped 4 bases from V and 6 bases from J, with 21 bases between. The germline V gene encodes CDR1 MNHEY and CDR2 SMNVEV (reference sequence). The CDR3 contains 16 residues. Here the CDR3 DNA reads TGTGCCAGCAGTTCCCTGACTGGCCTGTTTCTTGCTGAAGCTTTCTTT. Its protein is CASSSLTGLFLAEAFF.

This clone was counted only a few times. The chain links TRBV28 to TRBJ2-2; D gene ambiguous. Germline V lookup: CDR1 MDHEN, CDR2 SYDVKM. The ends were cut back, 5 bases at V and 0 bases at J, with 7 bases in the middle. The CDR3 is 14 residues long. CDR3 nucleotide sequence: TGTGCCAGCAGTGCCCCCGCGAACACCGGGGAGCTGTTTTTT. This gives the protein CASSAPANTGELFF. Supplemented by reference TRBV28 and TRBJ2-2, the full variable domain reads DVKVTQSSRYLVKRTGEKVFLECVQDMDHENMFWYRQDPGLGLRLIYFSYDVKMKEKGDIPEGYSVSREKKERFSLILESASTNQTSMYLCASSAPANTGELFFGEGSRLTVL.

This clone was picked up a small number of times. The chain joins TRBV29-1 to TRBJ1-4; D ambiguous. Germline lookup yields CDR1 SQVTM and CDR2 ANQGSEA. Trimming pared 1 base from V and 8 bases from J, leaving 11 bases between. The CDR3 loop spans 13 amino acids. CDR3 amino acids: CSVEGHSGEKLFF. CDR3 nucleotides: TGCAGCGTTGAAGGTCATTCGGGGGAAAAACTGTTTTTT.

A few counts support this clone. This chain connects TRBV5-6 to TRBJ2-1; maybe TRBD2 (6 bases). The CDR3 has 13 amino acids. CDR1 and CDR2 (germline): SGHDT, YYEEEE. Deletions cut 0 bases from V and 10 bases from J, with 11 bases between. CDR3 protein: CASSLDKGGEQFF. DNA for the CDR3: TGTGCCAGCAGCTTGGACAAGGGAGGCGAGCAGTTCTTC.

The rearrangement links TRBV9 to TRBJ2-2; 9 bases agree with TRBD1. Germline-derived CDR1 and CDR2 are SGDLS and YYNGEE. The V and J ends lost 5 bases and 5 bases, in that order; junction bases with no gene match: 7. This CDR3 is built from 15 residues. DNA for the CDR3: TGTGCCAGCAGACTTGGGACAGGGCTGACCGGGGAGCTGTTTTTT. It specifies CASRLGTGLTGELFF.

The table lists this clone with a few counts. Other nucleotide sequences in the sample specify the same CDR3. This sequence joins TRBV30 and TRBJ2-5; tentative D call: TRBD2 (7 bases). The V gene's germline CDR1 is GTSNPN and CDR2 SVGIG (reference sequence). Trimming removed 3 bases at V and 1 base at J, with 15 bases between. The CDR3 is made up of 15 amino acids. The CDR3 coding sequence is TGTGCCTGGAGGGGGGGGCAGGGTCGCCAAGAGACCCAGTACTTC. This codes for CAWRGGQGRQETQYF.

This clone was observed a few times. In the same sample, other DNA sequences code for this CDR3. The chain combines TRBV30 with TRBJ2-2; 7 bases fit TRBD1. This CDR3 spans 13 amino acids. Trimming took 0 bases from V and 6 from J; bases not matched to a gene: 1. The germline gives CDR1 GTSNPN, CDR2 SVGIG (reference sequence). The CDR3 spells CAWSVRGPGELFF. Written as DNA, the CDR3 is TGTGCCTGGAGTGTGAGGGGGCCCGGGGAGCTGTTTTTT.

The chain has TRBV19 and TRBJ2-4; D gene unclear. The CDR3 contains 14 residues. Germline lookup yields CDR1 LNHDA and CDR2 SQIVND (reference sequence). V lost 6 bases, J lost 2 bases, and 11 bases lay in between. The CDR3 here is CASRISGSKNIQYF. CDR3 DNA: TGTGCCAGTAGGATTTCGGGTTCCAAAAACATTCAGTACTTC.

J is TRBJ2-3 and V is TRBV2; 10 nucleotides agree with TRBD2. Germline loops: CDR1 SNHLY, CDR2 FYNNEI. The CDR3 spans 14 residues. V lost 6 bases to trimming and J lost 4 bases; unmatched junction nucleotides: 4. The CDR3 reads CASRPGLAADTQYF. The CDR3 DNA reads as TGTGCCAGCAGACCCGGACTAGCGGCAGATACGCAGTATTTT.

This chain uses TRBV4-2 with TRBJ2-5; D is perhaps TRBD1 (5 bases). V lost 1 base and J lost 1, with 13 bases in between. CDR1 is LGHNA and CDR2 is YNFKEQ in the germline V gene. The CDR3 length is 16 residues. In DNA form, the CDR3 reads TGTGCCAGCAGCCAAGGGAACGGACAAATCCAAGAGACCCAGTACTTC. It codes for CASSQGNGQIQETQYF.

The chain recombines TRBV28 with TRBJ1-2, with 7 bases that match TRBD1. Trimming removed 6 bases from V and 8 bases from J; junction bases left unmatched: 12. Germline assignment: CDR1 MDHEN and CDR2 SYDVKM. The CDR3 is 14 residues long. CDR3 region: CASRTQGQVSGYTF. As DNA, the CDR3 is TGTGCCAGCAGGACACAGGGGCAGGTGAGCGGCTACACCTTC.

The J gene is TRBJ2-1, the V gene TRBV29-1; possible D gene TRBD1, 6 bases. Germline V gene data show CDR1 as SQVTM and CDR2 as ANQGSEA. Trimming took 8 bases from V and 10 from J, leaving 21 bases between them. The CDR3 extends over 13 amino acids. The CDR3 spells CSNEPPTGREQFF. CDR3 coding DNA: TGCAGCAACGAACCCCCCACAGGGCGCGAGCAGTTCTTC.

The chain uses TRBV7-6 and TRBJ2-5; tentatively, D is TRBD1 (5 bases). The germline gives CDR1 SGHVS, CDR2 FNYEAQ. The CDR3 spans 17 residues. V was shortened by 6 bases and J by 5 bases, with 25 bases between the two germline ends. This CDR3 reads CASRSRSQVGRPETQYF. In DNA form, the CDR3 reads TGTGCCAGCAGGAGCCGATCGCAGGTGGGGCGCCCGGAGACCCAGTACTTC.

V is TRBV4-2 and J is TRBJ2-3; TRBD2 aligns across 10 bases. The junction had 5 bases not matched to a gene; V was cut back by 1 base and J by 4 bases. This CDR3 is 16 amino acids long. CDR1 LGHNA and CDR2 YNFKEQ come from the germline V gene. CDR3 protein: CASSQGGLASPDTQYF. CDR3 sequence (DNA): TGTGCCAGCAGCCAAGGGGGACTAGCGTCTCCAGATACGCAGTATTTT.

The V gene is TRBV5-1, the J gene TRBJ2-2, with 11 bases identical to TRBD2. Germline CDR1 SGHRS, CDR2 YFSETQ. V dropped 0 bases and J dropped 4; count of bases not matched to a gene: 5. This CDR3 is 17 amino acids long. Here the CDR3 reads CASSLGLAGPSTGELFF. The CDR3 bases are TGCGCCAGCAGCTTGGGACTAGCGGGACCTTCCACCGGGGAGCTGTTTTTT.

This clone came up a few times. The V call is TRBV10-3, the J call TRBJ2-7; 9 nucleotides match TRBD1. The CDR3 runs to 16 residues. Germline V gene lookup returns CDR1 ENHRY and CDR2 SYGVKD. After removal of 4 bases from V and 5 bases from J, the junction contained 12 bases not matched to a gene. The CDR3 sequence: CAISVPGQGGRHEQYF. The CDR3 DNA reads as TGTGCCATCAGTGTCCCGGGACAGGGAGGGAGGCACGAGCAGTACTTC.

The chain joins TRBV6-1 to TRBJ2-5; D perhaps matches TRBD2 (5 bases). V lost 7 bases and J lost 5, with 20 bases in between. The CDR3 has 15 amino acids. Germline lookup yields CDR1 MNHNS and CDR2 SASEGT. CDR3 nucleotides: TGTGCCAGCACCCACTTGACGGGGTTCGGGGAGACCCAGTACTTC. Translating it yields CASTHLTGFGETQYF.

The rearrangement links TRBV2 to TRBJ2-3, with D perhaps being TRBD1 or TRBD2 (5 bases each). V was pared by 2 bases and J by 1 base, with 16 bases between. This CDR3 has 17 amino acids. CDR1 and CDR2 from the germline V gene are SNHLY and FYNNEI. CDR3 amino acids: CASSETGTGSGTDTQYF. As DNA, the CDR3 is TGTGCCAGCAGTGAAACCGGGACGGGGTCTGGCACAGATACGCAGTATTTT.

This clone was seen more than once but under ten times. The chain combines TRBV25-1 with TRBJ2-7; D is ambiguous. Trimming took 3 bases from V and 2 from J, leaving 14 bases between them. The V gene's germline CDR1 is MGHDK and CDR2 SYGVNS. This CDR3 has 15 amino acids. The CDR3 here is CASSDLTKSPYEQYF. CDR3 DNA sequence: TGTGCCAGCAGTGACTTAACAAAATCGCCCTACGAGCAGTACTTC.

This clone has more than one count but fewer than ten. This chain connects TRBV2 to TRBJ1-5, with 8 bases lining up with TRBD1. The V and J ends lost 6 bases and 4 bases, in that order; junction bases with no gene match: 14. This CDR3 is 17 amino acids long. From germline, CDR1 is SNHLY and CDR2 FYNNEI. The CDR3 sequence: CASRTSGGSTRNQPQHF. The CDR3 DNA reads TGTGCCAGCAGGACTTCAGGGGGCTCGACTAGAAATCAGCCCCAGCATTTT.

The rearrangement links TRBV7-2 to TRBJ2-3; 9 bases map to TRBD1. In germline, CDR1 is SGHTA, CDR2 FQGNSA. The V gene end was trimmed by 1 base and the J gene end by 14 bases; junction bases not matched to a gene: 7. The CDR3 spans 13 residues. The CDR3, as DNA: TGTGCCAGCAGCTTAGGGGGACAGGGTGGGACGTATTTT. Translated, it gives CASSLGGQGGTYF. The whole variable domain, filled in from reference TRBV7-2 and TRBJ2-3, reads GAGVSQSPSNKVTEKGKDVELRCDPISGHTALYWYRQSLGQGLEFLIYFQGNSAPDKSGLPSDRFSAERTGGSVSTLTIQRTQQEDSAVYLCASSLGGQGGTYFGPGTRLTVL.